The 23 T cell receptor beta chains reported below all come from one sample, sequenced in a study of vaccination and CD4 T cells after COVID-19. Oncomine TCR Beta short-read sequencing was applied to DNA from cultured CD4+ T cells. Each CDR3 protein is one row after TCRdb ran MiXCR on the PCR reads. The table lists more than 10,000 distinct CDR3 sequences, around three fifths of them singletons, with approximately 11% in the top ten. Which antigens these TCRs recognize remains unknown. Treatment described: approximately nine-day PBMC culture with coronavirus spike peptide pools or control peptides (ViraFEST assay). The source material was CD4+ T cells from blood, cultured in vitro. The receptors shown here come from a human donor who had recovered from COVID-19.

V is TRBV15 and J is TRBJ2-5; a weak D match, TRBD2 (5 bases). CDR3 size: 11 residues. The V gene's germline CDR1 is LNHNV and CDR2 YYDKDF (reference sequence). V gave up 4 bases and J gave up 7 bases, with 7 bases separating them. CDR3 sequence: CATSTGGTQYF. CDR3 nucleotide sequence: TGTGCCACCAGCACCGGAGGGACCCAGTACTTC.

The chain joins TRBV20-1 to TRBJ1-5; 8 nucleotides match TRBD1. CDR3 size: 16 residues. With 3 bases clipped from V and 3 bases from J, the junction kept 10 bases outside the gene matches. CDR1 and CDR2 (germline): DFQATT, SNEGSKA (reference sequence). The CDR3 bases are TGCAGTGCTAGTGGGTGGACAGGGAGTTCCAATCAGCCCCAGCATTTT. Protein: CSASGWTGSSNQPQHF.

This chain links TRBV6-2 or TRBV6-3 with TRBJ2-3, with a possible D match to TRBD1 (5 bases). Germline V gene data show CDR1 as MNHEY and CDR2 as SVGEGT. Trimming removed 7 bases from V and 0 bases from J, with 17 bases in between. CDR3 length equals 16 residues. The CDR3 here is CASNARAEPSTDTQYF. The DNA for the CDR3 is TGTGCCAGCAATGCCAGGGCGGAGCCAAGCACAGATACGCAGTATTTT.

V and J are TRBV7-9 and TRBJ1-5; 7 bases line up with TRBD1. The CDR3 has 16 residues. The ends lost 6 bases at V and 2 bases at J; junction bases unmatched: 10. The V gene's germline CDR1 is SEHNR and CDR2 FQNEAQ (reference sequence). CDR3 protein: CASSRSPGTGNQPQHF. DNA for the CDR3: TGTGCCAGCAGTCGTAGTCCCGGGACAGGCAATCAGCCCCAGCATTTT. Supplemented by reference TRBV7-9 and TRBJ1-5, the full variable domain reads DTGVSQNPRHKITKRGQNVTFRCDPISEHNRLYWYRQTLGQGPEFLTYFQNEAQLEKSRLLSDRFSAERPKGSFSTLEIQRTEQGDSAMYLCASSRSPGTGNQPQHFGDGTRLSIL.

This clonotype is labeled as medium-sized. V is TRBV6-1 and J is TRBJ1-3; D ambiguous. V dropped 1 base and J dropped 0 bases, with 10 bases sitting between them. The germline V gene encodes CDR1 MNHNS and CDR2 SASEGT. This CDR3 comprises 16 residues. The chain's CDR3 is CASSEDGRLSGNTIYF. In nucleotides, the CDR3 is TGTGCCAGCAGTGAAGACGGACGGCTCTCTGGAAACACCATATATTTT.

V usage is TRBV20-1 and J usage is TRBJ2-1; the D gene is possibly TRBD2 (6 bases). Germline V lookup: CDR1 DFQATT, CDR2 SNEGSKA (reference sequence). V lost 3 bases to trimming and J lost 1 base, with 13 bases between them. The CDR3 spans 15 residues. This CDR3 is CSASGPGESYNEQFF. CDR3 DNA: TGCAGTGCTAGTGGTCCGGGAGAGTCCTACAATGAGCAGTTCTTC.

The chain employs TRBV12-3 or TRBV12-4 and TRBJ2-2; weak D call: TRBD2 (5 bases). This CDR3 has 15 amino acids. V shed 6 bases and J shed 1 base, with 12 bases lying between them. The CDR3 bases are TGTGCCAGCAGCTCGCGCGGGCGGAACACCGGGGAGCTGTTTTTT. This sequence encodes CASSSRGRNTGELFF.

This sequence joins TRBV19 and TRBJ2-2; D may correspond to TRBD1 or TRBD2 (6 bases each). CDR1 and CDR2 from the germline V gene are LNHDA and SQIVND (reference sequence). The CDR3 length is 14 residues. The ends were cut back, 6 bases at V and 4 bases at J, with 12 bases in the middle. The CDR3 DNA is TGTGCCAGTAGCCCCGGGGGCGGCACCGGGGAGCTGTTTTTT. This codes for CASSPGGGTGELFF.

The genes are TRBV20-1 and TRBJ2-3; the D gene could be TRBD1 or TRBD2 (6 bases each). Trimming shortened V by 2 bases and J by 2 bases, and 14 bases separated the two germline ends. The CDR3 covers 15 residues. In germline, CDR1 is DFQATT, CDR2 SNEGSKA (reference sequence). CDR3 residues: CSARPVGGTTDTQYF. For the CDR3, the DNA is TGCAGTGCTAGACCGGTAGGGGGGACCACAGATACGCAGTATTTT.

This clonotype appeared once. CDR3 nucleotide sequence: TGCAGTGCTAGAAGACCCGGGAGGGCCGTCAATGAGCAGTTCTTC. This gives the protein CSARRPGRAVNEQFF. The rearrangement joins TRBV20-1 to TRBJ2-1; 8 nucleotides align to TRBD2. Trimming removed 2 bases from V and 6 bases from J; junction bases left unmatched: 9. The CDR3 sequence is 15 residues long. CDR1 is DFQATT and CDR2 is SNEGSKA in the germline V gene (reference sequence).

This clonotype was counted only a few times. The rearrangement uses TRBV7-3 and TRBJ2-2; 11 nucleotides line up with TRBD2. CDR1 is SGHTA, CDR2 FQGTGA, per germline. Trimming at V came to 6 bases and at J to 1 base, leaving 4 bases not matched to a gene. The CDR3 loop spans 16 amino acids. CDR3 amino acids: CASRPGTSGNTGELFF. CDR3 sequence (DNA): TGTGCCAGCAGACCCGGGACTAGCGGGAACACCGGGGAGCTGTTTTTT.

The chain carries TRBV7-9 and TRBJ2-1; D perhaps matches TRBD2 (6 bases). The CDR3 is made up of 14 amino acids. CDR1 and CDR2 from the germline V gene are SEHNR and FQNEAQ (reference sequence). The germline V and J ends were trimmed by 4 bases and 9 bases, with 16 bases remaining between them. The CDR3 DNA follows: TGTGCCAGCAGCTGGAACCTAGGAGCGGGTGAGCAGTTCTTC. The encoded protein is CASSWNLGAGEQFF.

This clonotype occurred a few times. The chain is built from TRBV20-1 and TRBJ1-6; 8 bases align to TRBD1. The V segment lost 6 bases and the J segment 6 bases; nucleotides outside the gene matches: 4. The CDR3 loop spans 13 amino acids. From germline, CDR1 is DFQATT and CDR2 SNEGSKA (reference sequence). CDR3 coding DNA: TGCAGTGCACCGGGACAGGTTAATTCACCCCTCCACTTT. It encodes CSAPGQVNSPLHF.

V gene TRBV6-2 or TRBV6-3 combines with J gene TRBJ2-7, with 10 positions matching TRBD1. This CDR3 is 16 amino acids long. The junction had 7 bases not matched to a gene; V was cut back by 2 bases and J by 3 bases. Germline CDR1 reads MNHEY; CDR2 reads SVGEGT. For the CDR3, the DNA is TGTGCCAGCAGTTACAGTGTCGGGACAGGGGTCTACGAGCAGTACTTC. Translation gives CASSYSVGTGVYEQYF.

The sample holds one count of this clonotype. The chain is built from TRBV28 and TRBJ1-2; 8 nucleotides align to TRBD1. The CDR3 length is 14 residues. The junction had 10 bases not matched to a gene; V was cut back by 8 bases and J by 5 bases. Germline V CDR1 and CDR2: MDHEN, SYDVKM. The CDR3 DNA follows: TGTGCCAGCGCAATACAGGGGGTGGTATATGGCTACACCTTC. It yields the protein CASAIQGVVYGYTF.

The chain is built from TRBV28 and TRBJ2-2; a weak D match, TRBD1 (5 bases). CDR1 is MDHEN and CDR2 is SYDVKM in the germline V gene. The CDR3 sequence is 13 residues long. V lost 6 bases and J 7 bases, leaving 12 bases between the germline ends. This CDR3 is CASRYSGFGELFF. For the CDR3, the DNA is TGTGCCAGCAGATACTCAGGGTTCGGGGAGCTGTTTTTT. Complete variable domain (other parts from reference TRBV28 and TRBJ2-2): DVKVTQSSRYLVKRTGEKVFLECVQDMDHENMFWYRQDPGLGLRLIYFSYDVKMKEKGDIPEGYSVSREKKERFSLILESASTNQTSMYLCASRYSGFGELFFGEGSRLTVL.

The chain couples TRBV2 to TRBJ2-3; 14 nucleotides align to TRBD2. This CDR3 is built from 17 residues. Germline loops: CDR1 SNHLY, CDR2 FYNNEI. The V and J ends lost 6 bases and 1 base, in that order; junction bases with no gene match: 6. The CDR3 sequence: CASRGGTSGSGTDTQYF. The CDR3 coding sequence is TGTGCCAGCAGGGGGGGGACTAGCGGGAGCGGCACAGATACGCAGTATTTT.

The V and J genes are TRBV20-1 and TRBJ2-3; 7 bases are shared with TRBD1. Looked up from germline, CDR1 is DFQATT and CDR2 is SNEGSKA (reference sequence). Trimming removed 6 bases from V and 2 bases from J; junction bases left unmatched: 8. The CDR3 spans 14 residues. Written as DNA, the CDR3 is TGCAGTGCCTCGACAGGGCGCTACACAGATACGCAGTATTTT. Amino acids: CSASTGRYTDTQYF.

This clonotype was seen a few times. This sequence joins TRBV21-1 and TRBJ2-2; the D call of TRBD1 is as the table states it, not checked on the DNA. TRBV21-1 is designated a pseudogene. The CDR3 consists of 16 residues. CDR3 DNA: TGTGCCAGCAGCAAAGCTCCGACAGGGGGGACCGGGGAGCTGTTTTTT. Translating gives CASSKAPTGGTGELFF.

This clonotype was counted between two and nine times. This sequence joins TRBV7-8 and TRBJ1-5, with D unresolved. Trimming removed 1 base from V and 11 bases from J, with 15 bases in between. The CDR3 spans 14 residues. Germline loops: CDR1 SGHVS, CDR2 FQNEAQ. The CDR3 loop reads CASSLEVGIGAQHF. The DNA of the CDR3 is TGTGCCAGCAGCTTAGAAGTGGGTATCGGAGCCCAGCATTTT. Drawing the rest from reference TRBV7-8 and TRBJ1-5, the complete variable domain is GAGVSQSPRYKVAKRGQDVALRCDPISGHVSLFWYQQALGQGPEFLTYFQNEAQLDKSGLPSDRFFAERPEGSVSTLKIQRTQQEDSAVYLCASSLEVGIGAQHFGDGTRLSIL.

The chain employs TRBV9 and TRBJ2-1; 9 bases match TRBD2. This CDR3 region has 18 residues. Germline V gene lookup returns CDR1 SGDLS and CDR2 YYNGEE. The V segment lost 2 bases and the J segment 7 bases; nucleotides outside the gene matches: 16. The CDR3 spells CASSVRAYIAGVDNEQFF. The DNA of the CDR3 is TGTGCCAGCAGCGTCCGCGCATACATAGCGGGAGTGGATAATGAGCAGTTCTTC.

This clonotype was detected a few times. This chain links TRBV20-1 with TRBJ1-6; 7 bases fit TRBD1. In germline, CDR1 is DFQATT, CDR2 SNEGSKA (reference sequence). This CDR3 comprises 13 residues. The CDR3 region has the DNA TGCAGCTACGGGACAGACTATAATTCACCCCTCCACTTT. Translation gives CSYGTDYNSPLHF.

Comments on this clonotype: The junction departs from the called germline gene at one end, perhaps through a read error. The chain has TRBV9 and TRBJ1-2; a weak D match, TRBD1 (5 bases). The germline V gene encodes CDR1 SGDLS and CDR2 YYNGEE. The CDR3 is 15 amino acids. The CDR3 nucleotides read TGTGCCAGCAGCGTAGCTGATGGGGACCAATATGGCTACATCTTC. It encodes CASSVADGDQYGYIF.